This T cell receptor (beta chain) originates from a study of blood T cell repertoires in COVID-19. The overall study: Both acute and convalescent COVID-19 samples were obtained from the United States, Italy and Spain. In each case, the material was cDNA or gDNA derived from T cells, B-cell-depleted T cells, or PBMCs.

In the source study's methods: Scientists estimated how many nucleated cells there were by amplifying reference gene primers. Produced via immunoSEQ multiplex PCR; TCRdb's table is partial and in-frame only. For V, J and clone size, that table is used; D and trimming come from the DNA. The sample holds 80,000 to 100,000 clones, around 75% seen once. This clone was observed a handful of times. This clonotype was obtained from a woman aged 80 or over with active or convalescent COVID-19. The sample consisted of peripheral blood.

The CDR3 nucleotides are TGTGCCAGTAGTCCCGGGGACAGCTACGAGCAGTACTTC. Amino acid sequence: CASSPGDSYEQYF. This chain uses TRBV19 with TRBJ2-7, with 7 bases that match TRBD1. This CDR3 region has 13 residues. Germline V CDR1 and CDR2: LNHDA, SQIVND (reference sequence). Losses at the gene ends were 5 bases for V and 3 bases for J; bases not matched to a gene: 4.